The 9 T cell receptor beta chains given below trace back to one sample, sequenced in a study of T cells after yellow fever vaccination. TCRdb reprocessed the 5' RACE reads via MiXCR and lists one record per CDR3 protein. The sample comprises about 230,000 distinct CDR3 sequences, approximately 6.8% of which are singletons, and 1.1% rests with the top ten. The sequencing used CD4+ T cells sorted from PBMCs, collected on the day of the yellow fever booster vaccination. These TCRs come from a man aged 30-40 years who received the YFV17D yellow fever vaccine.

This chain joins TRBV15 and TRBJ1-2; D is unclear. The V and J ends lost 1 base and 4 bases respectively, with 7 bases between them. The germline gives CDR1 LNHNV, CDR2 YYDKDF (reference sequence). The CDR3 covers 13 residues. CDR3 region: CATSRGAGYGYTF. The CDR3, as DNA: TGTGCCACCAGCAGAGGGGCCGGCTATGGCTACACCTTC. The full variable domain, completed using reference TRBV15 and TRBJ1-2, is DAMVIQNPRYQVTQFGKPVTLSCSQTLNHNVMYWYQQKSSQAPKLLFHYYDKDFNNEADTPDNFQSRRPNTSFCFLDIRSPGLGDTAMYLCATSRGAGYGYTFGSGTRLTVV.

This clonotype occurred many times. The J gene is TRBJ2-3, the V gene TRBV7-2, with D possibly being TRBD1 (6 bases). Per germline, CDR1 SGHTA and CDR2 FQGNSA. CDR3 size: 15 residues. Between the trimmed V and J ends, which lost 5 bases and 2 bases, there was a span of 14 bases. The CDR3 loop is CASSPSDRVTDTQYF. In DNA, the CDR3 is TGTGCCAGCAGCCCCTCGGACAGAGTCACAGATACGCAGTATTTT. The full variable domain, with the rest looked up from reference TRBV7-2 and TRBJ2-3, is GAGVSQSPSNKVTEKGKDVELRCDPISGHTALYWYRQSLGQGLEFLIYFQGNSAPDKSGLPSDRFSAERTGGSVSTLTIQRTQQEDSAVYLCASSPSDRVTDTQYFGPGTRLTVL.

This clonotype was seen many times. The chain links TRBV6-1 to TRBJ2-1, with 7 bases identical to TRBD1. CDR1 is MNHNS, CDR2 SASEGT, per germline. The CDR3 sequence is 14 residues long. V shed 7 bases and J 6 bases; nucleotides not matched to a gene: 9. CDR3 DNA: TGTGCCAGCAATACGAGACAGGGACCCAATGAGCAGTTCTTC. It specifies CASNTRQGPNEQFF.

This clonotype was recorded at least ten times. V usage is TRBV5-5 and J usage is TRBJ2-1; possible D gene TRBD2, 5 bases. The germline V gene encodes CDR1 SGHKS and CDR2 YYEKEE (reference sequence). This CDR3 has 15 residues. The V end lost 1 base, the J end lost 3 bases, and 11 bases lay between the germline ends. DNA for the CDR3: TGTGCCAGCAGCTTGCTCGCGGGTTTCTACAATGAGCAGTTCTTC. Translating gives CASSLLAGFYNEQFF. The full variable domain, with the rest looked up from reference TRBV5-5 and TRBJ2-1, is DAGVTQSPTHLIKTRGQQVTLRCSPISGHKSVSWYQQVLGQGPQFIFQYYEKEERGRGNFPDRFSARQFPNYSSELNVNALLLGDSALYLCASSLLAGFYNEQFFGPGTRLTVL.

The CDR3 nucleotides read TGTGCCAGCAGCTGGGGGGGGGACTCCGAGCAGTACTTC. Its protein is CASSWGGDSEQYF. The chain recombines TRBV7-2 with TRBJ2-7; TRBD2 matches at 7 bases. Trimming at V came to 4 bases and at J to 6 bases, leaving 6 bases not matched to a gene. Germline assignment: CDR1 SGHTA and CDR2 FQGNSA. The CDR3 extends over 13 amino acids.

This sequence joins TRBV6-5 and TRBJ2-3; D is ambiguous. This CDR3 is 13 amino acids long. V lost 2 bases, J lost 6 bases, and 9 bases lay in between. Per the germline V gene, CDR1 is MNHEY and CDR2 is SVGAGI. CDR3 DNA sequence: TGTGCCAGCAGTTACGGTTTTGATGATACGCAGTATTTT. This sequence encodes CASSYGFDDTQYF.

This clonotype has at least ten counts. The chain uses TRBV12-3 or TRBV12-4 and TRBJ1-3; a possible D gene is TRBD1 (5 bases). The CDR3 spans 15 residues. V lost 1 base, J lost 3 bases, and 10 bases lay in between. This chain's CDR3 is CASSLEGMFGNTIYF. CDR3 nucleotide sequence: TGTGCCAGCAGTTTAGAGGGGATGTTTGGAAACACCATATATTTT.

This clonotype came up many times. V usage is TRBV21-1 and J usage is TRBJ2-4; the tabulated D call, TRBD1, remains unverified against the DNA. TRBV21-1 counts as a pseudogene. CDR3 length: 14 residues. CDR3 region: CASSAQGSRGIQYF. The CDR3 bases are TGTGCCAGCAGCGCTCAGGGTAGTCGGGGCATTCAGTACTTC.

This clonotype was seen many times. The CDR3 protein is CATRLDLQETQYF. The CDR3, as DNA: TGCGCCACAAGACTAGACCTACAAGAGACCCAGTACTTC. The chain joins TRBV5-1 to TRBJ2-5; possibly TRBD2 for D (6 bases). V was cut by 9 bases and J by 2 bases, with 14 bases left in between. The length of the CDR3 is 13 residues. Germline lookup yields CDR1 SGHRS and CDR2 YFSETQ.